This TCR beta chain was captured in a study of blood T cell repertoires in COVID-19. Study at large: Acute and convalescent COVID-19 samples came from the United States, Italy and Spain. PBMCs, B-cell-depleted T cells, or T cells provided the cDNA or gDNA that made up the material.

V lost 4 bases and J lost 9; bases outside the gene matches: 7. This CDR3 has 14 amino acids. Germline V gives CDR1 SGHDT, CDR2 YYEEEE. How the authors handled the data: Estimation of nucleated cell counts was performed using reference gene primer amplification. TCRdb's copy holds only in-frame clones and misses some; the assay was immunoSEQ multiplex PCR. V and J calls plus clone size are reproduced from that table; the DNA served to infer D and trimming. The table has more than 250,000 clones, roughly 91% seen once. This clone was observed a single time. The sequenced sample was peripheral blood. This chain links TRBV5-6 with TRBJ1-6; 7 nucleotides match TRBD1. This clonotype was obtained from a man in his forties or fifties with active or convalescent COVID-19. Written as DNA, the CDR3 is TGTGCCAGCAGCAACAGGGGTTCGTTTTCACCCCTCCACTTT. Encoded protein: CASSNRGSFSPLHF.